This T cell receptor (beta chain) appears in the sequencing data of a study of shared clonotypes between healthy human individuals (dated by TCRdb to the early 2020s). Describing the broader study: The cohort comprised a couple of women and a few men aged 18 to 49 years. Leukapheresis yielded between about 0.94 and 9.5 billion PBMCs per donor. The study deeply sequenced blood TCR repertoires of five healthy adults to estimate repertoire size and the extent of clonotype sharing between individuals. To increase sequencing depth and limit assay-specific biases, TCR repertoire library preparation and sequencing were carried out by different laboratories using diverse techniques. Study-level results and caveats: Pairwise subsampling led to the expectation that sequencing depth would affect the degree of clonotype sharing among donors. Because the study included only a small number of donors, the genetic and exposure-history diversity represented was limited. Sampling was restricted to blood, and TCR repertoires in tissue are likely to differ from TCR repertoires in blood.

The donors were healthy, HIV-negative adults with no recently reported acute infections or vaccinations. Every donor was a Caucasian adult residing in Nashville, Tennessee, USA. In the unsorted samples, 87 million or so PBMCs were counted, and genomic DNA was extracted using the QIAamp DNA Blood Mini kit. Blood was collected by leukapheresis, and PBMCs were isolated by Ficoll-Histopaque density gradient centrifugation and then cryopreserved in liquid nitrogen vapor phase. TCR CDR3 regions were amplified from genomic DNA by multiplex PCR using the deep immunoSEQ assay. Genomic DNA extracted from each cell subset was distributed evenly over all wells of several immunoSEQ 96-well plates, and each plate served as one replicate. Each replicate PCR for unsorted PBMC received around 330 ng genomic DNA, equal to 30,000 or so T cell genomes. Unsorted PBMC genomic DNA was sequenced across ten immunoSEQ deep assay plates. The purified libraries were quantified using a Qubit 3.0 fluorometer, sized with a Bioanalyzer 2100, and then quantified again using the KAPA Library Quantification kit. Each immunoSEQ 96-well plate was sequenced on its own single-read 150-cycle Illumina NextSeq 550 flow cell. As for the original processing: The immunoSEQ output contained only junctional sequences without quality scores, so filtering could not match that applied to full-length reads. Sequences were annotated with PyIR, a Python wrapper for IgBLAST v1.9, and V/J genes and CDR3 were assigned using IMGT germline references. Reads with weak V/J assignments (E-value above 1e-6), missing CDR3, stop codons, out-of-frame junctions, or ambiguous translated residues were removed. V3J clonotypes were defined by identical inferred V gene, J gene, and CDR3 amino acid sequence. The percentage overlap between two repertoires was calculated by dividing the number of shared unique clonotypes by the size of the smaller repertoire. Richness of each repertoire was evaluated using RTK rarefaction, the Chao1 estimator, and Recon v2.1 estimates of unobserved clonotypes. The clones in this table, taken by TCRdb from immuneACCESS, are in-frame only. Not every clone is retained; where verified, under half of the shortfall comes from an unresolved V gene, and the cause of the rest is unknown. That table furnishes V, J and clone size, whereas the DNA furnished D and trimming. The sample records around 430,000 clones, more than 75% of which are singletons. The ten top clones hold roughly 13% of the sample.

CDR1 SEHNR and CDR2 FQNEAQ were looked up in the germline V gene (reference sequence). From its cysteine to its phenylalanine, the CDR3 spans 14 amino acids. The only DNA kept is the CDR3, 42 bases in frame from the first base. V is pruned by 5 bases and J by 4 bases, leaving 5 bases of the junction without a gene match. Points on this clone: Its antigen is unknown. Base quality data are lacking; no much larger clone is found one base away.

The sequence was collected from a woman aged 40 to 55 in good health. Some clones in this sample may be carry-over from other donors' samples. The sequencing sample was made of PBMCs. The chain employs TRBV7-9 and TRBJ2-5, with 9 junctional bases fitting TRBD1. The DNA reads as follows: TGTGCCAGCAGCCACACAGGGGGCGGAGAGACCCAGTACTTC. Translated, it reads CASSHTGGGETQYF.